A selection of T cell receptor beta chains follows, all from one sample in a study of shared clonotypes between healthy human individuals. Method: immunoSEQ multiplex PCR; TCRdb's copy keeps in-frame clones and lacks some. The repertoire holds about 1,800,000 clones, with about 94% as singletons. Sequenced material: naive CD8+ T cells sorted from blood. These receptors came from a man younger than 35 in good health. Both conserved end residues are part of each CDR3. Each record gives: clone size, D gene, J gene, V gene, CDR3 DNA, CDR3 protein. A D gene is named only where the DNA matches it firmly. Size is omitted from some rows. Given values are once, few, many or a class for expanded clones.

NA	TRBD1	TRBJ2-7	TRBV19	TGTGCCAGTAGTGTAACAGGGGTCTACGAGCAGTACTTC	CASSVTGVYEQYF
NA	NA	TRBJ1-5	TRBV27	TGTGCCAGCAGTCTCGGGGCAACTCAGCCCCAGCATTTT	CASSLGATQPQHF
NA	TRBD1	TRBJ2-7	TRBV27	TGTGCCAGCAGTACCAGGACAGGGGGCTCCTACGAGCAGTACTTC	CASSTRTGGSYEQYF
NA	TRBD1	TRBJ1-1	TRBV7-9	TGTGCCAGCAGCTTACGGGACAGCGAAGCTTTCTTT	CASSLRDSEAFF
NA	TRBD1	TRBJ1-2	TRBV6-5	TGTGCCAGCAAAAAGACAGGGCTTAACTATGGCTACACCTTC	CASKKTGLNYGYTF
NA	TRBD2	TRBJ2-1	TRBV7-9	TGTGCCAGCAGCTTAGGCCCTAGCGGAGTCTCCTACAATGAGCAGTTCTTC	CASSLGPSGVSYNEQFF
NA	NA	TRBJ1-1	TRBV5-6	TGTGCCAGCAGCGCCTATGACACTGAAGCTTTCTTT	CASSAYDTEAFF
NA	NA	TRBJ2-4	TRBV28	TGTGCCAGCAGCCCACCGGGGTTTGACAAAAACATTCAGTACTTC	CASSPPGFDKNIQYF
NA	TRBD1	TRBJ2-3	TRBV7-6	TGTGCCAGCAGCCGGCTACCGGGACAGTCGATTGGGGCAGATACGCAGTATTTT	CASSRLPGQSIGADTQYF
NA	NA	TRBJ2-7	TRBV4-3	TGCGCCAGCAGCCAAGAAGTGTTGGGGGGCTACGAGCAGTACTTC	CASSQEVLGGYEQYF
NA	TRBD1	TRBJ1-6	TRBV15	TGTGCCACCAGCAGCGGGACAGGGCACTCACCCCTCCACTTT	CATSSGTGHSPLHF
NA	TRBD2	TRBJ2-1	TRBV7-9	TGTGCCAGCAGCTTATCTACTAGCGCTTGGGGCTTCAATGAGCAGTTCTTC	CASSLSTSAWGFNEQFF
NA	NA	TRBJ1-4	TRBV30	TGTGCCTGGGGGACACAGAGTAATGAAAAACTGTTTTTT	CAWGTQSNEKLFF
NA	NA	TRBJ2-7	TRBV13	TGTGCCAGCAGCGAGGGCCCTTCCTACGAGCAGTACTTC	CASSEGPSYEQYF
once	NA	TRBJ2-7	TRBV9	TGTGCCAGCAGCGTGGGGGGTTCTAGCGCCTACGAGCAGTACTTC	CASSVGGSSAYEQYF
few	NA	TRBJ1-2	TRBV29-1	TGCAGCGATGGACTTAACTATGGCTACACCTTC	CSDGLNYGYTF
once	NA	TRBJ1-1	TRBV7-3	TGTGCCAGCAGCCGCTTGTGCCTATTTTTGGGGATGAACACTGAAGCTTTCTTT	CASSRLCLFLGMNTEAFF
NA	NA	TRBJ2-6	TRBV15	TGTGCCACCGAACCCGAAGGCTCTGGGGCCAACGTCCTGACTTTC	CATEPEGSGANVLTF
NA	NA	TRBJ2-1	TRBV6-1	TGTGCCAGCAGTGAATGGTGGTGGGCAGCCTACAATGAGCAGTTCTTC	CASSEWWWAAYNEQFF
NA	NA	TRBJ2-2	TRBV11-2	TGTGCCAGCAGCTTAAACGCACAGTACACCGGGGAGCTGTTTTTT	CASSLNAQYTGELFF
few	NA	TRBJ1-1	TRBV5-8	TGTGCCAGCAGCTTGGGGACTGAAGCTTTCTTT	CASSLGTEAFF
NA	NA	TRBJ2-1	TRBV7-2	TGTGCCAGCAGTCCCCTCGGGCCCTACAATGAGCAGTTCTTC	CASSPLGPYNEQFF
NA	NA	TRBJ2-2	TRBV7-6	TGTGCCAGCAGCTTAGAACTTACCGGGGAGCTGTTTTTT	CASSLELTGELFF
NA	NA	TRBJ1-1	TRBV19	TGTGCCAGTAGTCTCAGGCACAGGAACACTGAAGCTTTCTTT	CASSLRHRNTEAFF
NA	TRBD2	TRBJ2-5	TRBV29-1	TGCAGCGTTGAAGATGGGGACTACCCAGAGACCCAGTACTTC	CSVEDGDYPETQYF
NA	TRBD2	TRBJ2-3	TRBV10-3	TGTGCCATCAGTGAGCCGGGACTAGGTGACCTAGATACGCAGTATTTT	CAISEPGLGDLDTQYF
once	NA	TRBJ2-5	TRBV5-1	TGCGCCAGCAGGCGAACAACAGGGACGGGGGAGACCCAGTACTTC	CASRRTTGTGETQYF
NA	TRBD2	TRBJ2-3	TRBV9	TGTGCCAGCAGCGGCTTGGCGGGGGGGCTCATAGATACGCAGTATTTT	CASSGLAGGLIDTQYF
NA	TRBD2	TRBJ2-7	TRBV11-2	TGTGCCAGCAGCTCCTCGGGACTAGCAGATTACGAGCAGTACTTC	CASSSSGLADYEQYF
NA	NA	TRBJ2-7	TRBV5-5	TGTGCCAGCAGCTTGAGGGAGGCCTACGAGCAGTACTTC	CASSLREAYEQYF
NA	NA	TRBJ2-2	TRBV5-6	TGTGCCAGCAGCTTTCGCCCCCACGGGGAGGACTCCGGGGAGCTGTTTTTT	CASSFRPHGEDSGELFF
NA	TRBD1	TRBJ1-2	TRBV6-1	TGTGCCAGCAGTGGTTACTCAGGGGGCGACTACTATGGCTACACCTTC	CASSGYSGGDYYGYTF
NA	NA	TRBJ2-1	TRBV7-9	TGTGCCAGCAGCTACGGGCAGTTAAGGGACAATGAGCAGTTCTTC	CASSYGQLRDNEQFF
NA	NA	TRBJ2-5	TRBV4-3	TGCGCCAGCAGCCAAGAATCGGCGCTAGTCGGGCCAGAGACCCAGTACTTC	CASSQESALVGPETQYF
NA	NA	TRBJ1-1	TRBV4-1	TGCGCCAGCAGCCGCCCACAGGGGAACACTGAAGCTTTCTTT	CASSRPQGNTEAFF
once	TRBD2	TRBJ2-7	TRBV5-6	TGTGCCAGCAGCGGTGTAGCGGGAGATCGGTACGAGCAGTACTTC	CASSGVAGDRYEQYF
NA	NA	TRBJ2-1	TRBV28	TGTGCCAGCAGTGGAAGGGGGGGCAATTTCTACAATGAGCAGTTCTTC	CASSGRGGNFYNEQFF
NA	NA	TRBJ1-4	TRBV27	TGTGCCAGCAGTTCCGAGGGGTTTGGGGAAAAACTGTTTTTT	CASSSEGFGEKLFF
once	NA	TRBJ2-7	TRBV7-8	TGTGCCAGCAGCCTAGTAGGATACGAGCAGTACTTC	CASSLVGYEQYF
NA	TRBD1	TRBJ1-2	TRBV6-5	TGTGCCAGCAGCCGGGACAGAGTTAATGGCTACACCTTC	CASSRDRVNGYTF
NA	NA	TRBJ1-5	TRBV19	TGTGCCAGTACAATCATGGGGGGGATAAGCAATCAGCCCCAGCATTTT	CASTIMGGISNQPQHF
NA	NA	TRBJ2-5	TRBV2	TGTGCCAGCAGTGAAATTTTAGTACAGGGCGGAGAGACCCAGTACTTC	CASSEILVQGGETQYF
NA	NA	TRBJ1-3	TRBV11-2	TGTGCCAGCAGCTTATCTGGGGGAGATGGAAACACCATATATTTT	CASSLSGGDGNTIYF
NA	TRBD2	TRBJ2-2	TRBV13	TGTGCCAGCAGCTCCCCGACTAGCGGGGGGCCTGCCGGGGAGCTGTTTTTT	CASSSPTSGGPAGELFF
NA	NA	TRBJ2-7	TRBV27	TGTGCCAGCAGTTTATTTTCCGGGTCCGACGAGCAGTACTTC	CASSLFSGSDEQYF